This T cell receptor (beta chain) comes out of a study of cytomegalovirus exposure and HLA in healthy donors. The PCR had 60 Vbeta and 13 Jbeta primers. Assay used: immunoSEQ multiplex PCR; TCRdb lists only in-frame clones, some missing. Of some 120,000 clones in the sample, under 90% were seen once. Trimming cost V 2 bases and J 1 base; bases outside gene matches: 5. The CDR3 is 16 amino acids. CDR1 SEHNR and CDR2 FQNEAQ come from the germline V gene (reference sequence). The sequence came from a middle-aged woman in good health and CMV-seronegative. The rearrangement links TRBV7-9 to TRBJ2-7, with 10 bases fitting TRBD2. Sequenced: PBMCs. This CDR3 is CASSLRTSGLSYEQYF. CDR3 nucleotide sequence: TGTGCCAGCAGCTTACGGACTAGCGGACTATCCTACGAGCAGTACTTC.